A single count supports the clone carrying this T cell receptor (beta chain). What it binds is not known. This specimen belongs to a study of T cell responses to AZD1222 COVID-19 vaccine. Findings of the study overall: White British donors predominated, females outnumbered males, and clonal diversity was possibly underestimated. Baseline seropositives among AZD1222 recipients totaled only 5 to 7.

V was pared by 2 bases and J by 4 bases, with 10 bases between. Germline CDR1 is SGHVS and CDR2 is FNYEAQ. This CDR3 is built from 14 residues. The assay was immunoSEQ multiplex PCR, and TCRdb's table has in-frame clones only and misses some. Of roughly 87,000 clones in the sample, more than 70% were seen once. The chain carries TRBV7-6 and TRBJ2-3; possible D gene TRBD1, 5 bases. The receptor was derived from an adult who received the AZD1222 COVID-19 vaccine. The source material was peripheral blood, sampled 28 days after the second AZD1222 dose. CDR3 nucleotides: TGTGCCAGCAGCTTAAACAGGCTTTCAGATACGCAGTATTTT. Translating gives CASSLNRLSDTQYF.